These T cell receptor beta chains were read from a single sample in a study of cytotoxic CD8 clonotypes in ibrutinib-treated CLL. The method was immunoSEQ multiplex PCR; TCRdb's version includes in-frame clones alone and lacks a portion of them. The sample includes 55,000 to 80,000 clones, roughly 57% of them seen just once. The sequences come from PBMCs, collected after 12 months of ibrutinib treatment. The receptors come from a human donor with chronic lymphocytic leukemia. The CDR3 runs from the conserved cysteine through the conserved F or W. D genes are given only for firm matches. Where a row states a size, it is once, few, many or the class of an expanded clone; other rows omit it.

D,J,length,V,size,DNA,CDR3
TRBD1,TRBJ1-4,12,TRBV29-1,few,TGCAGCGCCCGGACAGGGTTTGGGGAACTGTTTTTT,CSARTGFGELFF
TRBD1,TRBJ2-2,13,TRBV29-1,.,TGCAGCGTCCGGGACAGGGGTACCGGGGAGCTGTTTTTT,CSVRDRGTGELFF
TRBD2,TRBJ2-1,16,TRBV10-3,many,TGTGCCATCAGTGTAGGAGGCGGGGGCTCCTACAATGAGCAGTTCTTC,CAISVGGGGSYNEQFF
.,TRBJ1-6,13,TRBV30,.,TGTGCCTGGAGCGCCATATACCAATCACCCCTCCACTTT,CAWSAIYQSPLHF
TRBD1,TRBJ2-1,15,TRBV5-1,.,TGCGCCAGCAGCCGTGGACAGGGTACCTACAATGAGCAGTTCTTC,CASSRGQGTYNEQFF
.,TRBJ1-3,18,TRBV5-4,.,TGTGCCAGCAGCCCCCCCTTGGACCGTTCCATCTCTGGAAACACCATATATTTT,CASSPPLDRSISGNTIYF
.,TRBJ1-2,15,TRBV6-6,.,TGTGCCAGCAGTTACTCTGCGGGGTGGGACTATGGCTACACCTTC,CASSYSAGWDYGYTF
.,TRBJ1-2,14,TRBV5-4,.,TGTGCCAGCAGCTTGGATAGAAGGGGATATGGCTACACCTTC,CASSLDRRGYGYTF
TRBD1,TRBJ1-3,16,TRBV5-1,.,TGCGCCAGCAGCTTTACAACAGGGGGTAGTGGAAACACCATATATTTT,CASSFTTGGSGNTIYF
.,TRBJ1-4,14,TRBV5-1,.,TGCGCCAGCAGCTTGGACAGTTGGGGTGAAAAACTGTTTTTT,CASSLDSWGEKLFF
.,TRBJ2-5,15,TRBV5-1,.,TGCGCCAGCAGCTTGGTGGGACAATCAAGCGGGACCCAGTACTTC,CASSLVGQSSGTQYF
.,TRBJ1-2,16,TRBV18,.,TGTGCCAGCTCACCGGAGTCCCAGCCCTATAACTATGGCTACACCTTC,CASSPESQPYNYGYTF
.,TRBJ1-4,14,TRBV4-2,.,TGTGCCAGCAGCCAAGAAGCTCGCCAGGAAAAACTGTTTTTT,CASSQEARQEKLFF
.,TRBJ2-2,16,TRBV29-1,.,TGCAGCGCATCAATAGGACTTACACCGAACACCGGGGAGCTGTTTTTT,CSASIGLTPNTGELFF
.,TRBJ2-3,19,TRBV18,.,TGTGCCAGCTCACCAAGACGGGAGCGTAGCAGCCGTTTCTCAGATACGCAGTATTTT,CASSPRRERSSRFSDTQYF
TRBD1,TRBJ2-7,15,TRBV4-1,.,TGCGCCAGCAGCCAGGGGGACAGGGGGCGTAACGAGCAGTACTTC,CASSQGDRGRNEQYF
.,TRBJ1-2,11,TRBV29-1,.,TGCAGCGTTGCCACTCCTCATGGCTACACCTTC,CSVATPHGYTF
.,TRBJ2-7,11,TRBV6-5,.,TGTGCCAGCAACCACCGGGGCGAGCAGTACTTC,CASNHRGEQYF
.,TRBJ2-1,14,TRBV11-1,.,TGTGCCAGCAGCTTATTACAGGGAAGAAATGAGCAGTTCTTC,CASSLLQGRNEQFF
.,TRBJ1-6,13,TRBV7-2,.,TGTGCCAGCAGCTTAAAACAGGGTAAGAGCCTCCACTTT,CASSLKQGKSLHF
.,TRBJ1-2,15,TRBV5-1,.,TGCGCCAGCAGCTTGACCCAGGCGATAAACTATGGCTACACCTTC,CASSLTQAINYGYTF
TRBD1,TRBJ2-7,14,TRBV4-2,.,TGTGCCAGCAGCCCAGACAGGGGGGCCTACGAGCAGTACTTC,CASSPDRGAYEQYF